This TCR beta chain is from a study of identical twins. General study results and limits: Fewer insertions marked abundant cord blood beta clonotypes; young adult naive trended weakly, memory not at all. It was out-of-frame TCR alpha sharing in monozygotic twins that models underestimated.

No donor was unhealthy or non-Caucasian. The J segment lost 5 bases and the V segment lost 0 bases, leaving 8 bases of the junction unmatched. The CDR3 sequence is 16 residues long. Germline V gene lookup returns CDR1 SGHKS and CDR2 YYEKEE (reference sequence). TCRdb reprocessed the 5' RACE reads with MiXCR, giving one entry per CDR3 protein. In the table there are around 340,000 distinct CDR3 sequences, 9% to 15% of which are singletons. This clonotype was seen more than once but under ten times. What it binds is unknown. These data were also reused for a study on yellow fever vaccine responses in identical twins.

Sequenced sample: CD8+ T cells sorted from blood. The sequence derives from a woman aged 18-29 years in good health. This sequence joins TRBV5-5 and TRBJ2-5; TRBD2 aligns across 9 bases. This CDR3 reads CASSLEGQRGVETQYF. In nucleotides, the CDR3 is TGTGCCAGCAGCTTGGAGGGGCAGCGGGGGGTGGAGACCCAGTACTTC.